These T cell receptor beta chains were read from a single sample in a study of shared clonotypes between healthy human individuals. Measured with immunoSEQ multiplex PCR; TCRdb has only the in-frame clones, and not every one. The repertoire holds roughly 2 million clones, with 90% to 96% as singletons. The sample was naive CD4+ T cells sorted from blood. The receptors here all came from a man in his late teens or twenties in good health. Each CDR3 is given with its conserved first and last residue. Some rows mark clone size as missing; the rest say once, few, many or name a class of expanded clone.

CASSPGGQIQEPQHF	TRBV5-1	TRBJ1-5	.
CASSLEQGYSYEQYF	TRBV5-4	TRBJ2-7	.
CASSDSAGSPLHF	TRBV6-4	TRBJ1-6	.
CASSLDRADQPQHF	TRBV7-9	TRBJ1-5	.
CASSQEAGQGARHEQYF	TRBV4-1	TRBJ2-7	.
CAISRNGQGANNEQFF	TRBV10-3	TRBJ2-1	.
CAISDRGSGNTIYF	TRBV10-3	TRBJ1-3	.
CASSTGTVGTEAFF	TRBV5-4	TRBJ1-1	.
CASSGTGSTDTQYF	TRBV2	TRBJ2-3	.
CASRDQGFTEAFF	TRBV6-1	TRBJ1-1	.
CASSTGAGAWVYEQYF	TRBV28	TRBJ2-7	once
CAHKEGGVPYTEAFF	TRBV30	TRBJ1-1	once
CASSQGDEETQYF	TRBV5-1	TRBJ2-5	.
CASNERLAGSGELFF	TRBV10-2	TRBJ2-2	once
CASSLVADPLTDTQYF	TRBV5-6	TRBJ2-3	.
CASSATGVANYGYTF	TRBV19	TRBJ1-2	once
CASSLAGGEGARETQYF	TRBV5-1	TRBJ2-5	.
CASSLSIYPSTDTQYF	TRBV5-5	TRBJ2-3	.
CASSTDEFYGYTF	TRBV9	TRBJ1-2	.
CASSFGGPNTGELFF	TRBV28	TRBJ2-2	.
CASRSVRLYEQYF	TRBV6-6	TRBJ2-7	few
CASSRTSDVETQYF	TRBV19	TRBJ2-5	.
CASTGTSGTGELFF	TRBV10-2	TRBJ2-2	.
CASSLSGGSYEQYF	TRBV28	TRBJ2-7	.
CASSPISGRRGDEQYF	TRBV11-2	TRBJ2-7	.
CASSDPSQVFGNQPQHF	TRBV6-1	TRBJ1-5	.
CASSEFGGRYEQYF	TRBV25-1	TRBJ2-7	.
CASSIEWDRSYNEQFF	TRBV19	TRBJ2-1	.
CASSWFGLMNSPLHF	TRBV5-6	TRBJ1-6	.
CASSRQKGGTYEQYF	TRBV19	TRBJ2-7	.
CAWSLGENYNEQFF	TRBV30	TRBJ2-1	.
CAISESHEQYF	TRBV10-3	TRBJ2-7	.
CASTTSRDRAHEQYF	TRBV7-9	TRBJ2-7	.
CASSLLTTDTQYF	TRBV7-2	TRBJ2-3	.
CASSPRTSVNTGELFF	TRBV18	TRBJ2-2	once
CASSHPTRSSYNEQFF	TRBV4-1	TRBJ2-1	.
CAWSAPGQINQPQHF	TRBV30	TRBJ1-5	.